A selection of T cell receptor beta chains follows, all from one sample in a study of blood T cell repertoires in COVID-19. Sequenced by immunoSEQ multiplex PCR; TCRdb stores in-frame clones only, minus some. The table includes 350,000 to 400,000 clones, around nine tenths detected once. Sequenced: PBMCs or T cells enriched from blood (not recorded which). All receptors come from a woman aged 25 to 39 with acute COVID-19. CDR3s include the opening cysteine and the closing phenylalanine or tryptophan. The order of the fields is CDR3 length, V gene, clone size, J gene, D gene, CDR3 DNA, CDR3 protein. A D gene is named only where the DNA matches it firmly. The size entry is marked missing in some rows and otherwise reads once, few, many or a size class.

cdr3_length: 16
v_call: TRBV4-1
clone_size: NA
j_call: TRBJ1-5
d_call: TRBD1
cdr3_nt: TGCGCCAGCAGCCCCCACGGGACAGGGACGTATCAGCCCCAGCATTTT
cdr3_aa: CASSPHGTGTYQPQHF

cdr3_length: 16
v_call: TRBV10-1
clone_size: NA
j_call: TRBJ2-3
d_call: TRBD2
cdr3_nt: TGCGCCAGCAGTGAACATAGCGGGGGGGCAAGGGATACGCAGTATTTT
cdr3_aa: CASSEHSGGARDTQYF

cdr3_length: 15
v_call: TRBV9
clone_size: NA
j_call: TRBJ2-3
d_call: TRBD1
cdr3_nt: TGTGCCAGCAGCGTATTGGGACAGGGGATAGATACGCAGTATTTT
cdr3_aa: CASSVLGQGIDTQYF

cdr3_length: 14
v_call: TRBV5-1
clone_size: NA
j_call: TRBJ2-7
d_call: NA
cdr3_nt: TGCGCCAGCAACCCCGGGGAACAGGGCTACGAGCAGTACTTC
cdr3_aa: CASNPGEQGYEQYF

cdr3_length: 17
v_call: TRBV7-2
clone_size: once
j_call: TRBJ1-1
d_call: TRBD1
cdr3_nt: TGTGCCAGCAGCTTGGAACCGGGACAGGGATTGAACACTGAAGCTTTCTTT
cdr3_aa: CASSLEPGQGLNTEAFF

cdr3_length: 15
v_call: TRBV11-3
clone_size: NA
j_call: TRBJ2-2
d_call: TRBD2
cdr3_nt: TGTGCCAGCAGCGCGCTAGCGGGGGGCACCGGGGAGCTGTTTTTT
cdr3_aa: CASSALAGGTGELFF

cdr3_length: 15
v_call: TRBV10-3
clone_size: NA
j_call: TRBJ1-5
d_call: TRBD1
cdr3_nt: TGTGCCACCGGACAGGGGAATTACGGCAATCAGCCCCAGCATTTT
cdr3_aa: CATGQGNYGNQPQHF

cdr3_length: 12
v_call: TRBV10-1
clone_size: few
j_call: TRBJ2-1
d_call: NA
cdr3_nt: TGCGCCAGCAGTGAGGATCGCGATGAGCAGTTCTTC
cdr3_aa: CASSEDRDEQFF

cdr3_length: 16
v_call: TRBV7-2
clone_size: NA
j_call: TRBJ2-5
d_call: TRBD1
cdr3_nt: TGTGCCAGCAGCCAACCCCGGACAGGGGGGGGAGAGACCCAGTACTTC
cdr3_aa: CASSQPRTGGGETQYF

cdr3_length: 15
v_call: TRBV19
clone_size: NA
j_call: TRBJ1-5
d_call: TRBD1
cdr3_nt: TGTGCCAGTAGTATTGGGGGGACAGTCAATCAGCCCCAGCATTTT
cdr3_aa: CASSIGGTVNQPQHF

cdr3_length: 13
v_call: TRBV2
clone_size: NA
j_call: TRBJ2-1
d_call: NA
cdr3_nt: TGTGCCAGCAGGCTAGCAGGCAACAATGAGCAGTTCTTC
cdr3_aa: CASRLAGNNEQFF

cdr3_length: 15
v_call: TRBV19
clone_size: once
j_call: TRBJ1-5
d_call: NA
cdr3_nt: TGTGCCAGTAGTATGGGTCACGGGAACGATCAGCCCCAGCATTTT
cdr3_aa: CASSMGHGNDQPQHF

cdr3_length: 15
v_call: TRBV7-8
clone_size: NA
j_call: TRBJ2-2
d_call: NA
cdr3_nt: TGTGCCAGCAGCTTAGTGCTGCGGAACACCGGGGAGCTGTTTTTT
cdr3_aa: CASSLVLRNTGELFF

cdr3_length: 14
v_call: TRBV6-5
clone_size: NA
j_call: TRBJ1-6
d_call: TRBD1
cdr3_nt: TGTGCCAGCACCGACAGGGCGTATAATTCACCCCTCCACTTT
cdr3_aa: CASTDRAYNSPLHF

cdr3_length: 14
v_call: TRBV10-2
clone_size: NA
j_call: TRBJ2-1
d_call: NA
cdr3_nt: TGCGCCAGCAGTGAGTCTAGGGGGTACAATGAGCAGTTCTTC
cdr3_aa: CASSESRGYNEQFF

cdr3_length: 14
v_call: TRBV27
clone_size: few
j_call: TRBJ1-6
d_call: NA
cdr3_nt: TGTGCCAGCAGTTTTTCGCAGGATAATTCACCCCTCCACTTT
cdr3_aa: CASSFSQDNSPLHF

cdr3_length: 15
v_call: TRBV9
clone_size: NA
j_call: TRBJ2-2
d_call: TRBD1
cdr3_nt: TGTGCCAGCAGCGTAGAAGGGGGCTACACCGGGGAGCTGTTTTTT
cdr3_aa: CASSVEGGYTGELFF

cdr3_length: 15
v_call: TRBV29-1
clone_size: NA
j_call: TRBJ2-7
d_call: NA
cdr3_nt: TGCAGCGTTAGAGGGGGAGACACGAGCTCCTACGAGCAGTACTTC
cdr3_aa: CSVRGGDTSSYEQYF

cdr3_length: 15
v_call: TRBV11-2
clone_size: NA
j_call: TRBJ1-3
d_call: NA
cdr3_nt: TGTGCCAGCAGCTTAGTTCGGAGGCTGGGAAACACCATATATTTT
cdr3_aa: CASSLVRRLGNTIYF

cdr3_length: 15
v_call: TRBV18
clone_size: NA
j_call: TRBJ2-7
d_call: TRBD1
cdr3_nt: TGTGCCAGCTCACCGGGACAGGCGTACTCCTACGAGCAGTACTTC
cdr3_aa: CASSPGQAYSYEQYF

cdr3_length: 16
v_call: TRBV5-1
clone_size: once
j_call: TRBJ1-1
d_call: NA
cdr3_nt: TGCGCCAGCAGCTTGGGACAGCTTCCAATGAACACTGAAGCTTTCTTT
cdr3_aa: CASSLGQLPMNTEAFF

cdr3_length: 14
v_call: TRBV24-1
clone_size: NA
j_call: TRBJ2-7
d_call: NA
cdr3_nt: TGTGCCACCAGGACCGAAGAGACACACGACGAGCAGTACTTC
cdr3_aa: CATRTEETHDEQYF

cdr3_length: 13
v_call: TRBV7-3
clone_size: NA
j_call: TRBJ2-2
d_call: TRBD2
cdr3_nt: TGTGCCAGCAGCCTAGCGGGGGCCGGGGAGCTGTTTTTT
cdr3_aa: CASSLAGAGELFF

cdr3_length: 14
v_call: TRBV4-3
clone_size: NA
j_call: TRBJ1-2
d_call: NA
cdr3_nt: TGCGCCAGCAGCCAAGAGGTATCCTCAGATGGCTACACCTTC
cdr3_aa: CASSQEVSSDGYTF

cdr3_length: 15
v_call: TRBV7-9
clone_size: NA
j_call: TRBJ1-3
d_call: TRBD1
cdr3_nt: TGTGCCAGCAGCGGCAGGGGGCGGGCTGGAAACACCATATATTTT
cdr3_aa: CASSGRGRAGNTIYF

cdr3_length: 13
v_call: TRBV2
clone_size: NA
j_call: TRBJ2-2
d_call: TRBD2
cdr3_nt: TGTGCCAGCAGCGGGACTAGCACCGGGGAGCTGTTTTTT
cdr3_aa: CASSGTSTGELFF

cdr3_length: 14
v_call: TRBV5-1
clone_size: NA
j_call: TRBJ1-4
d_call: TRBD1
cdr3_nt: TGCGCCAGCAGCGACAGGGCCGAAGGGGAAAAACTGTTTTTT
cdr3_aa: CASSDRAEGEKLFF

cdr3_length: 12
v_call: TRBV5-1
clone_size: NA
j_call: TRBJ1-1
d_call: TRBD1
cdr3_nt: TGCGCCAGCAGCACGACAGGGGGTACTCCTTTCTTT
cdr3_aa: CASSTTGGTPFF

cdr3_length: 15
v_call: TRBV2
clone_size: NA
j_call: TRBJ2-5
d_call: TRBD1
cdr3_nt: TGTGCCAGCACACCAAACAGGGGGACCCAAGAGACCCAGTACTTC
cdr3_aa: CASTPNRGTQETQYF

cdr3_length: 13
v_call: TRBV19
clone_size: NA
j_call: TRBJ1-1
d_call: NA
cdr3_nt: TGTGCCAGTAGTGCTCGGGGGAACACTGAAGCTTTCTTT
cdr3_aa: CASSARGNTEAFF